Listed below are T cell receptor beta chains from one sample, sequenced in a study of graft-versus-host responses after intestinal transplantation. The protocol was immunoSEQ multiplex PCR, while the TCRdb copy is restricted to in-frame clones and leaves out a portion. The data hold approximately 3,200 clones, with roughly three quarters observed a single time. Source: ileum tissue, taken around 17 and 21 days after intestinal transplantation. The receptors were gathered from a human patient who received an intestinal transplant, so some T cells may come from the graft donor. Both conserved end residues are part of each CDR3. Fields, in order: clone size, J gene, V gene, D gene, CDR3 length, CDR3 protein, CDR3 DNA. A D gene is named only where the DNA matches it firmly. Only some rows state a clone size, as once, few, many or a class for expanded clones.

clone size: NA
J gene: TRBJ2-2
V gene: TRBV6-1
D gene: NA
CDR3 length: 14
CDR3 protein: CASSELADTGELFF
CDR3 DNA: TGTGCCAGCAGTGAACTGGCAGACACCGGGGAGCTGTTTTTT

clone size: NA
J gene: TRBJ2-5
V gene: TRBV5-6
D gene: NA
CDR3 length: 13
CDR3 protein: CASSLEGVGTQYF
CDR3 DNA: TGTGCCAGCAGCTTGGAAGGGGTAGGGACCCAGTACTTC

clone size: NA
J gene: TRBJ2-7
V gene: TRBV6-1
D gene: NA
CDR3 length: 14
CDR3 protein: CASRRFGGLDEQYF
CDR3 DNA: TGTGCCAGCAGACGCTTCGGGGGGCTGGACGAGCAGTACTTC

clone size: NA
J gene: TRBJ1-2
V gene: TRBV2
D gene: NA
CDR3 length: 13
CDR3 protein: CASSEMSYYGYTF
CDR3 DNA: TGTGCCAGCAGTGAGATGTCCTACTATGGCTACACCTTC

clone size: NA
J gene: TRBJ1-5
V gene: TRBV6-1
D gene: TRBD1
CDR3 length: 18
CDR3 protein: CASSGNRDRGLLWKPQHF
CDR3 DNA: TGTGCCAGCAGTGGAAACCGGGACAGGGGGCTCCTTTGGAAGCCCCAGCATTTT

clone size: NA
J gene: TRBJ1-3
V gene: TRBV6-6
D gene: NA
CDR3 length: 14
CDR3 protein: CASSYVQSGNTIYF
CDR3 DNA: TGTGCCAGCAGTTACGTCCAGTCTGGAAACACCATATATTTT

clone size: NA
J gene: TRBJ1-5
V gene: TRBV6-1
D gene: NA
CDR3 length: 15
CDR3 protein: CASSLWGDGNQPQHF
CDR3 DNA: TGTGCCAGCAGCCTTTGGGGGGACGGAAATCAGCCCCAGCATTTT

clone size: NA
J gene: TRBJ2-2
V gene: TRBV5-5
D gene: NA
CDR3 length: 15
CDR3 protein: CASSFTTGLTGELFF
CDR3 DNA: TGTGCCAGCAGCTTCACCACCGGGCTCACCGGGGAGCTGTTTTTT

clone size: few
J gene: TRBJ1-5
V gene: TRBV16
D gene: NA
CDR3 length: 13
CDR3 protein: CASSQSSNQPQHF
CDR3 DNA: TGTGCCAGCAGCCAATCAAGCAATCAGCCCCAGCATTTT

clone size: NA
J gene: TRBJ2-5
V gene: TRBV6-1
D gene: NA
CDR3 length: 15
CDR3 protein: CASSDSSGSGETQYF
CDR3 DNA: TGTGCCAGCAGTGATTCATCAGGGTCGGGGGAGACCCAGTACTTC

clone size: NA
J gene: TRBJ2-7
V gene: TRBV9
D gene: NA
CDR3 length: 13
CDR3 protein: CASSVDSGYEQYF
CDR3 DNA: TGTGCCAGCAGCGTAGACAGCGGCTACGAGCAGTACTTC

clone size: NA
J gene: TRBJ2-1
V gene: TRBV27
D gene: NA
CDR3 length: 15
CDR3 protein: CASKAWTDGYNEQFF
CDR3 DNA: TGTGCCAGCAAGGCATGGACGGACGGCTACAATGAGCAGTTCTTC

clone size: NA
J gene: TRBJ2-1
V gene: TRBV5-1
D gene: TRBD2
CDR3 length: 15
CDR3 protein: CASRALAGGVDEQFF
CDR3 DNA: TGCGCCAGCCGGGCCCTAGCGGGGGGCGTCGATGAGCAGTTCTTC

clone size: NA
J gene: TRBJ2-1
V gene: TRBV28
D gene: TRBD2
CDR3 length: 12
CDR3 protein: CASSRGVGEQFF
CDR3 DNA: TGTGCCAGCAGCCGGGGGGTGGGTGAGCAGTTCTTC

clone size: NA
J gene: TRBJ1-1
V gene: TRBV5-1
D gene: NA
CDR3 length: 14
CDR3 protein: CASSFDTWVTEAFF
CDR3 DNA: TGCGCCAGCAGCTTTGATACGTGGGTCACTGAAGCTTTCTTT

clone size: NA
J gene: TRBJ2-6
V gene: TRBV6-5
D gene: NA
CDR3 length: 16
CDR3 protein: CASSSTDSPLINVLTF
CDR3 DNA: TGTGCCAGCAGTTCTACGGACAGTCCCTTAATCAACGTCCTGACTTTC

clone size: NA
J gene: TRBJ2-5
V gene: TRBV7-8
D gene: NA
CDR3 length: 11
CDR3 protein: CASSSRETQYF
CDR3 DNA: TGTGCCAGCAGCTCAAGGGAGACCCAGTACTTC

clone size: once
J gene: TRBJ2-2
V gene: TRBV5-1
D gene: NA
CDR3 length: 15
CDR3 protein: CASSSGEGHTGELFF
CDR3 DNA: TGCGCCAGCAGCTCGGGAGAGGGGCACACCGGGGAGCTGTTTTTT

clone size: NA
J gene: TRBJ2-2
V gene: TRBV10-3
D gene: NA
CDR3 length: 13
CDR3 protein: CAISENRVGELFF
CDR3 DNA: TGTGCCATCAGTGAAAACAGGGTCGGGGAGCTGTTTTTT

clone size: once
J gene: TRBJ2-2
V gene: TRBV6-1
D gene: TRBD2
CDR3 length: 18
CDR3 protein: CASSVTSGASLGTGELFF
CDR3 DNA: TGTGCCAGCAGTGTGACTAGCGGGGCCTCCTTGGGAACCGGGGAGCTGTTTTTT